The source of this T cell receptor (beta chain) is a study of early T cells in non-severe SARS-CoV-2 infection. The wider study: Chains from this unsorted whole-blood bulk RNA could not be paired. Study-level results: Anti-spike CD8 specificities were favored by VDJdb matching, whose results missed private and CD4 specificities.

Germline values: CDR1 MDHEN, CDR2 SYDVKM. V was shortened by 3 bases and J by 0 bases, with 16 bases between the two germline ends. The CDR3 contains 17 residues. Comments on this clonotype: Its antigen is still unknown.

Individual cDNA molecules each received unique molecular identifiers attached to them. One entry per CDR3 protein results from TCRdb running MiXCR on the 5' RACE reads. The sample has tens of thousands of distinct CDR3 sequences, roughly 5.7% seen once. The chain uses TRBV28 and TRBJ2-3, with TRBD2 as a possible D gene (5 bases). Sample: whole blood, taken at baseline. The TCR comes from an adult who was a healthcare worker with PCR-confirmed SARS-CoV-2 infection or an uninfected control (not recorded which). The CDR3 nucleotides read TGTGCCAGCAGTTTGTCCCCCAGCGGAACTAGCACAGATACGCAGTATTTT. Encoded protein: CASSLSPSGTSTDTQYF.